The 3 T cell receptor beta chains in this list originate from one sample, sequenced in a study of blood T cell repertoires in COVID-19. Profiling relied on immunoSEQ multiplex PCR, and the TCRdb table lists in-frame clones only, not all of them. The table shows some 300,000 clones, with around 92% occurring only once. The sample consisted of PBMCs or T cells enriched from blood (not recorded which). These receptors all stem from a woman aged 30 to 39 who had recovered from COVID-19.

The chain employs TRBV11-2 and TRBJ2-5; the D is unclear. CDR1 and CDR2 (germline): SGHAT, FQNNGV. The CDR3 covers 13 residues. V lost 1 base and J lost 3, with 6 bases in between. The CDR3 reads CASSLGQKETQYF. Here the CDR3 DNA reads TGTGCCAGCAGCTTAGGGCAAAAAGAGACCCAGTACTTC. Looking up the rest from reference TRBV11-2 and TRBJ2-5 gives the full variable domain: EAGVAQSPRYKIIEKRQSVAFWCNPISGHATLYWYQQILGQGPKLLIQFQNNGVVDDSQLPKDRFSAERLKGVDSTLKIQPAKLEDSAVYLCASSLGQKETQYFGPGTRLLVL.

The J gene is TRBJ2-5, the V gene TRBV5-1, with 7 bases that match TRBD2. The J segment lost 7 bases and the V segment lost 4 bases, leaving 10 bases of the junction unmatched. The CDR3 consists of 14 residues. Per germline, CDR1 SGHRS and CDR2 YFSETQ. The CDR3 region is CASSAGLVGVTQYF. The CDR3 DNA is TGCGCCAGCAGCGCCGGACTAGTTGGCGTGACCCAGTACTTC.

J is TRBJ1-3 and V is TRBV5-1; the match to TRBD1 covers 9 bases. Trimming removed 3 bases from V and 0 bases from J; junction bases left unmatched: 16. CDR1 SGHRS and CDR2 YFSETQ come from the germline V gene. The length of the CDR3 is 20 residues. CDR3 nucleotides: TGCGCCAGCAGCTCCTCACCGGGACAGGGTAAAGAGTTCTCTGGAAACACCATATATTTT. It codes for CASSSSPGQGKEFSGNTIYF. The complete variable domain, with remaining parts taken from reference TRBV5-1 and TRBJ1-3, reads KAGVTQTPRYLIKTRGQQVTLSCSPISGHRSVSWYQQTPGQGLQFLFEYFSETQRNKGNFPGRFSGRQFSNSRSEMNVSTLELGDSALYLCASSSSPGQGKEFSGNTIYFGEGSWLTVV.